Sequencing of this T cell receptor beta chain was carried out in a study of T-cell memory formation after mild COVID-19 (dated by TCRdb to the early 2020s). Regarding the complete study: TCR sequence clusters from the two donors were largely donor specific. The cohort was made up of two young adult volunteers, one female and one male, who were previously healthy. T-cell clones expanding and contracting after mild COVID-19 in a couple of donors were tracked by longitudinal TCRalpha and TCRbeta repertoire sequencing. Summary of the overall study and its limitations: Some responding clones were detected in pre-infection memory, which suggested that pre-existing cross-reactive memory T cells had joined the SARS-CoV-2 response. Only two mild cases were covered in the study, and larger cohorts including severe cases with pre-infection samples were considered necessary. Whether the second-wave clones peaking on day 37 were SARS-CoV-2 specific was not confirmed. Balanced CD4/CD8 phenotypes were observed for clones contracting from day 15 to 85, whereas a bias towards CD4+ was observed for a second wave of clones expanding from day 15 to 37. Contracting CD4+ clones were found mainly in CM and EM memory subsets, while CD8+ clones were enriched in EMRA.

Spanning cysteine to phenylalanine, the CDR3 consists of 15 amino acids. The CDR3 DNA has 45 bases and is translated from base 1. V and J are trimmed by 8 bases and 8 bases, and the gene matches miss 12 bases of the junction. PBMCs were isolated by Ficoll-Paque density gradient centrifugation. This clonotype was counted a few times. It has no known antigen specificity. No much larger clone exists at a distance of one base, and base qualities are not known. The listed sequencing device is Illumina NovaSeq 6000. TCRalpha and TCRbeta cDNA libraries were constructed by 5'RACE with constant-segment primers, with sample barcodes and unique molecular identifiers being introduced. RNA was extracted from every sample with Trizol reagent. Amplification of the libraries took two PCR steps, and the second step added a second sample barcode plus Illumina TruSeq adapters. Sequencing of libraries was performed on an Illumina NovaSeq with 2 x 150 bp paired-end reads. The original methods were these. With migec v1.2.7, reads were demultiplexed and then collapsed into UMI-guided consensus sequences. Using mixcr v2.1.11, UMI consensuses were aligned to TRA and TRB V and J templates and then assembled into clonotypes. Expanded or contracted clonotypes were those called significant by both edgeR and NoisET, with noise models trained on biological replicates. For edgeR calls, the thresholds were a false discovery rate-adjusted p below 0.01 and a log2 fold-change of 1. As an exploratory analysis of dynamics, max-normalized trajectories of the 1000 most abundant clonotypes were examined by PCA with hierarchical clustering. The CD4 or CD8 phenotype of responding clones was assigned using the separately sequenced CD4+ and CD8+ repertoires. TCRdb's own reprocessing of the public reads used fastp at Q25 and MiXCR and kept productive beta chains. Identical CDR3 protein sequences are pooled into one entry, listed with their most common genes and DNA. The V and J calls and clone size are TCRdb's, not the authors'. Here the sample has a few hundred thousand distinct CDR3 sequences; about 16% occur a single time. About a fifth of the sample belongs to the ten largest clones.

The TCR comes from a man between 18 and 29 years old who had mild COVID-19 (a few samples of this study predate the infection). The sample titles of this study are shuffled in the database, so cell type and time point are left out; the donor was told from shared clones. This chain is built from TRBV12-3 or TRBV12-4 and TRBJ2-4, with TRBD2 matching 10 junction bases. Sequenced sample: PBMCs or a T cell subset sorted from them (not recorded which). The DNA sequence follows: TGTGCCAGCCGACGGTCATCTAGCGGGGGAGACATTCAGTACTTC. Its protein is CASRRSSSGGDIQYF.